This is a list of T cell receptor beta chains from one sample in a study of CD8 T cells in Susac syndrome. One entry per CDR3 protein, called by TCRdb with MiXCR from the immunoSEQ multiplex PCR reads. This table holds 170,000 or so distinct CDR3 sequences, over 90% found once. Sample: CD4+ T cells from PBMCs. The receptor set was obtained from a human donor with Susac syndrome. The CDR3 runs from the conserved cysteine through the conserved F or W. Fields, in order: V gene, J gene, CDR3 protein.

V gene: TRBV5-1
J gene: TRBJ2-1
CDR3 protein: CASSLAERGGRNEQFF

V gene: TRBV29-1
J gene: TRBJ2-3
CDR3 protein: CSVERLAGVRDTQYF

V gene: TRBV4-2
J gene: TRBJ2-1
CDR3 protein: CASSPGDFYNEQFF

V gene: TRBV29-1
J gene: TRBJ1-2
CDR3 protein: CSVHGQGYGYTF

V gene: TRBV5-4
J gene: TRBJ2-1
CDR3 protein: CASSRDTSSYNEQFF

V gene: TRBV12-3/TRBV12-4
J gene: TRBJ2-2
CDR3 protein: CASSLQGARTGELFF

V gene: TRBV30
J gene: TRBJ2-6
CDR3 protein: CAWRNFWDGSGANVLTF

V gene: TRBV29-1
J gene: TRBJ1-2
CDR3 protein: CSVAGQGNYGYTF

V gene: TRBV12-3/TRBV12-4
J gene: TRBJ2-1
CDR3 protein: CASSLGTSGNEQFF

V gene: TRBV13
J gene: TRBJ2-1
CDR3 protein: CASSARRLAGVNEQFF

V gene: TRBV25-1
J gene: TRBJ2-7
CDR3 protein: CASKGRGGEQYF

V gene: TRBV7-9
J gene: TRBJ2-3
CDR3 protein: CASSLRAGGIADTQYF

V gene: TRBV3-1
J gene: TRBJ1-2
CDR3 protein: CASSQVRGNYGYTF

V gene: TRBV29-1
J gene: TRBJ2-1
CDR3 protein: CSVDEGYNEQFF

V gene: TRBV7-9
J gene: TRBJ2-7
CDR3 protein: CASSKLAGESYEQYF

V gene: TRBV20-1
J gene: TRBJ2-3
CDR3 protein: CSAEGKTSDTDTQYF

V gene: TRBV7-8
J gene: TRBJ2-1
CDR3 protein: CASSPWDSGANTNEQFF

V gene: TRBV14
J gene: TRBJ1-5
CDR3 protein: CASSHGQGLGQPQHF

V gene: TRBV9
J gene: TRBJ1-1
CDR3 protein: CASSVEVASTEAFF

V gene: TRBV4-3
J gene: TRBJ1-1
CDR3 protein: CASSQGNPYAEAFF

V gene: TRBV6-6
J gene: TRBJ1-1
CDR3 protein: CASLTRDSEAFF

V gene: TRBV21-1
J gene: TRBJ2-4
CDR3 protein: CASSLGTGQGENIQYF

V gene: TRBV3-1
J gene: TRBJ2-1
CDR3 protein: CASSPTLTSDEQFF

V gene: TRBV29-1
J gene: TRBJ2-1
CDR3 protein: CSVEAGPNPNEQFF

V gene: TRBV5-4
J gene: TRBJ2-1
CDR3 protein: CASSWGLAGGPNEQFF

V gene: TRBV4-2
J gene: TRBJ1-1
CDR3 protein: CASSQVLRVTGVVNTEAFF

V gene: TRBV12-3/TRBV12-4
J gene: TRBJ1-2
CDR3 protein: CASKMTGAPNNYGYTF

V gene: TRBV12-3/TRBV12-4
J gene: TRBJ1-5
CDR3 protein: CASSLPGVQPQHF

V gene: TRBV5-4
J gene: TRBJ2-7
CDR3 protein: CASSFWGRGSSYEQYF

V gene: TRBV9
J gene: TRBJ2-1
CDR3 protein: CASSVEGRPYNEQFF

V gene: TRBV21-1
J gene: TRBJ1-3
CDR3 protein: CASTPGWHPGNTIYF

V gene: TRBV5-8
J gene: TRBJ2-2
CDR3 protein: CASSLVKDSRGTGELFF

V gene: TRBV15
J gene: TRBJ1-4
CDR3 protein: CATSRDLGAGEKLFF

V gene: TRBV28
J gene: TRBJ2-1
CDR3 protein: CASLGTGGYNEQFF

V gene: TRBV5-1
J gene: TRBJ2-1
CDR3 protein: CASSPLVAGGSYNEQFF

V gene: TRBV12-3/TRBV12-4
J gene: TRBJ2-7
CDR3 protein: CASSLDVGPSF

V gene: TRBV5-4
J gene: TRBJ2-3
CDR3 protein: CASSLGRDRGLTDTQYF

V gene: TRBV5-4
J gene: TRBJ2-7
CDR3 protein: CASSVGRTGDIHYEQYF

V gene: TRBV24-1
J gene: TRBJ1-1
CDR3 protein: CATSNQGYEAFF

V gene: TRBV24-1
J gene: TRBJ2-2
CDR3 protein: CATSEVGELFF

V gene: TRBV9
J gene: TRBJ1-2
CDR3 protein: CASSVLGPLGYTF

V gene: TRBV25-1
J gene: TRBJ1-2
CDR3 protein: CASSEEIDGYTF

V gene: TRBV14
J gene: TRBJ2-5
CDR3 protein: CASSPDRGRGETQYF

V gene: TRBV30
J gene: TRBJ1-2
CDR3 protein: CAWSDLTGHYGYTF

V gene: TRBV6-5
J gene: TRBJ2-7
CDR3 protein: CASSYSYRGYEQYF

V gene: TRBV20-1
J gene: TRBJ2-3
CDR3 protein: CSARISDTQYF

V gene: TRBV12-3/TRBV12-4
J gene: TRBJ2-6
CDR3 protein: CASTPGVSGANVLTF

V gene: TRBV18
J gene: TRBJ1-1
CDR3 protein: CASSPDGMNTEAFF

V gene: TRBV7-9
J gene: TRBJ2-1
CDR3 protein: CASSLSGTSVGGWEQFF

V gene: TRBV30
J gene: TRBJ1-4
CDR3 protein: CAWKLGGNVKLFF

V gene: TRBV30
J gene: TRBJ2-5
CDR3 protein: CAWTTSGSVTQYF

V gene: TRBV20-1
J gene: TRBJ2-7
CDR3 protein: CSALRDSYEQYF

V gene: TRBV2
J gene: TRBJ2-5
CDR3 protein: CASNADSDWIETQYF

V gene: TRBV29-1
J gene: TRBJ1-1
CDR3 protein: CSVVTRLGRTEAFF

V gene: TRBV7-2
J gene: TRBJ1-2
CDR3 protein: CASSPEGGRGYTF

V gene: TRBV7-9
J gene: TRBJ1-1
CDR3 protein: CASSLVEDTEAFF